This TCR beta chain derives from a study of blood T cell repertoires in COVID-19 (dated by TCRdb to 2020 to 2021). At the level of the whole study: Collaborator samples came from the United States, Italy and Spain and covered acute and convalescent phases of COVID-19. The material from the prospective study consisted of cDNA or gDNA derived from T cells, B-cell-depleted T cells, or PBMCs. The dataset comprised deeply sampled blood TCRbeta repertoires from subjects exposed to, actively infected with, or recovered from COVID-19. The repertoires were made available in a free public database intended to serve as a resource for research on the immune response to SARS-CoV-2. The samples were drawn from two sources: the first 160 participants of the ongoing ImmuneRACE study, and 1,200 or so subjects contributed by 6 global collaborators. The sample metadata nearly always contained a de-identified subject ID, COVID-19 status, age in years and sex. Where available, HLA class I and class II types were obtained from metadata supplied by the sample provider rather than from assay-based typing. Broad study findings and their caveats: Clinical and demographic metadata were provided uncurated, with the amount varying by source and participant.

V gives up 5 bases and J gives up 2 bases, and the segment between their germline ends measures 13 bases. CDR1 is given as SSHAT and CDR2 as FNYEAQ, both from the germline V gene (reference sequence). The cysteine opens and the phenylalanine closes a CDR3 of 14 amino acids. CDR3 DNA is the only sequence kept; it has 42 bases, read in frame from the first base. In the case of this clone: Its antigen remains undetermined. No much larger clone is present one base from it, and per-base qualities are unavailable.

The immunoSEQ Assay, a bias-controlled multiplex PCR, was used to amplify TCRbeta CDR3 regions from genomic DNA. On the study's bioinformatics: The number of nucleated cells in each sample was estimated by amplification of reference gene primers within the assay. Sequence reads were collapsed and filtered to measure the absolute abundance of every unique TCRbeta CDR3 rearrangement. For each sample, productive Simpson clonality was calculated by taking the square root of Simpson's diversity index across productive rearrangements. Imported from immuneACCESS, the table was reduced by TCRdb to in-frame sequences with V and J called. These copies leave out some clones; in studies compared against another copy, an unresolved V gene accounts for under half, and the cause of the remainder is not known. V, J and clone size are taken as reported in that table, and D and trimming were inferred from the DNA itself. The sample data list approximately 66,000 clones, and less than 75% of these were observed just once. The ten largest clonotypes hold around 20% of the sample.

Each collaborating institution followed its own protocols to collect whole blood in K2EDTA tubes. Collaborator samples were shipped for TCRbeta analysis as frozen whole blood, isolated PBMCs, or DNA extracted from either sample type. This TCR came from a man between 60 and 75 years old with acute or convalescent COVID-19. The sequencing sample was made of peripheral blood. The rearranged chain carries TRBV7-7 and TRBJ2-7; perhaps TRBD1 is the D gene, with 5 bases matching. Read as DNA, the sequence is TGTGCCAGCAGCCCCGGCCAGGGTGCCTACGAGCAGTACTTC. This translates into CASSPGQGAYEQYF. Here the CDR3 is joined to the reference TRBV7-7 and TRBJ2-7 genes, and the full variable domain is: GAGVSQSPRYKVTKRGQDVTLRCDPISSHATLYWYQQALGQGPEFLTYFNYEAQPDKSGLPSDRFSAERPEGSISTLTIQRTEQRDSAMYRCASSPGQGAYEQYFGPGTRLTVT.